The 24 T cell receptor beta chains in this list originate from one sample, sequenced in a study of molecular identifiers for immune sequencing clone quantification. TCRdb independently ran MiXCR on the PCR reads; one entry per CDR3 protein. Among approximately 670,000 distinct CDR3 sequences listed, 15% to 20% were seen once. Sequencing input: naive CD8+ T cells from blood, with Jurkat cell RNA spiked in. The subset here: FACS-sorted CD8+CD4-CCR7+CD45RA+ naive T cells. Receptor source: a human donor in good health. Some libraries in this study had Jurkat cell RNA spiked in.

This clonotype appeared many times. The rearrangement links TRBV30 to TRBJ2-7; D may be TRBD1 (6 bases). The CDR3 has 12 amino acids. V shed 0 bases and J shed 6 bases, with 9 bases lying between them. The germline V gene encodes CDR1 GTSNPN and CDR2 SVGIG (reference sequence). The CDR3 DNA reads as TGTGCCTGGAGTGTACAGGGCCCCGAGCAGTACTTC. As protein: CAWSVQGPEQYF.

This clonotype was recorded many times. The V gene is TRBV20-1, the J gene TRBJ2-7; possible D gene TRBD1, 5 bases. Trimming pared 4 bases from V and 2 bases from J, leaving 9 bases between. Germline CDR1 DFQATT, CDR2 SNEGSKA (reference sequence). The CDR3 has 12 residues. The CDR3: CSATDITYEQYF. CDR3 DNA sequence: TGCAGTGCTACGGACATAACCTACGAGCAGTACTTC.

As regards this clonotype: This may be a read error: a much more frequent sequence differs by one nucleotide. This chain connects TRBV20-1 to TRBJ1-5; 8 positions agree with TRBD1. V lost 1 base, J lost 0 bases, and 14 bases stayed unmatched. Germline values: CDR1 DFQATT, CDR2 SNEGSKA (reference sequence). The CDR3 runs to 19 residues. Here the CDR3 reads CSARGGQGGGLYSNQPQHF. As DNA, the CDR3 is TGCAGTGCTAGAGGCGGACAGGGAGGGGGACTTTATAGCAATCAGCCCCAGCATTTT.

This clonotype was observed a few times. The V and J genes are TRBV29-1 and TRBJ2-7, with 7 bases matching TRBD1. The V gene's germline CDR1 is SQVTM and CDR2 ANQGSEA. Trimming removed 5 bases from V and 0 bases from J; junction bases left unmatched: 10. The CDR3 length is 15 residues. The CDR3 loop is CSVWTGQMSSYEQYF. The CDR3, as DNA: TGCAGCGTTTGGACGGGACAGATGAGCTCCTACGAGCAGTACTTC.

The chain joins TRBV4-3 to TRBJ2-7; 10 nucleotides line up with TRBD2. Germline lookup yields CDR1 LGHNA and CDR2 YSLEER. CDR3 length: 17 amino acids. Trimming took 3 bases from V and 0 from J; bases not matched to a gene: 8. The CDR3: CASSHHGLADHSYEQYF. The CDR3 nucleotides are TGCGCCAGCAGCCACCACGGACTAGCGGACCACTCCTACGAGCAGTACTTC.

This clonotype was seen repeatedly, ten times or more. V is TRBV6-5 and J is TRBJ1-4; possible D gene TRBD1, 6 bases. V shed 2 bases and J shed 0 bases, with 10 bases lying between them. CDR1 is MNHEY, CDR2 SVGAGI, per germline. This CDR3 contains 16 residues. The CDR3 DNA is TGTGCCAGCAGTTACCCGAACAGGGCAACTAATGAAAAACTGTTTTTT. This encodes CASSYPNRATNEKLFF.

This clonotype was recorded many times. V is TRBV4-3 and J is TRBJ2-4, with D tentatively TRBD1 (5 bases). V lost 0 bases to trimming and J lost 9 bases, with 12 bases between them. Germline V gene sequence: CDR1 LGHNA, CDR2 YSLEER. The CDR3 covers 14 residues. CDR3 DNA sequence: TGCGCCAGCAGCCAAGATCAGGGCCAGGCCATTCAGTACTTC. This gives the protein CASSQDQGQAIQYF.

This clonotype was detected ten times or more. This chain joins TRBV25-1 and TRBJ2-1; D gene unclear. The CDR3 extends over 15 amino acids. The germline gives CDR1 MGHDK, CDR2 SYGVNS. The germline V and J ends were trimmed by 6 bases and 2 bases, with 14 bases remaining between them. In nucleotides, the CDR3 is TGTGCCAGCAGCCAGTACAACAGCCCCTACAATGAGCAGTTCTTC. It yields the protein CASSQYNSPYNEQFF.

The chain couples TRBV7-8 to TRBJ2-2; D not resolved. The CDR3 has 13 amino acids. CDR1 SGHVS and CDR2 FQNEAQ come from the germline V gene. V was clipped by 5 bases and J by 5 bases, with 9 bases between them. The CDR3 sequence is CASSGKGTGELFF. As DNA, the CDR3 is TGTGCCAGCAGCGGAAAAGGGACCGGGGAGCTGTTTTTT.

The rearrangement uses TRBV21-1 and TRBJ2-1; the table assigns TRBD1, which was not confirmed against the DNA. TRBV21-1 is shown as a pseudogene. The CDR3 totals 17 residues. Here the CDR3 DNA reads TGTGCCAGCAGCACCCGGAGGACAGCTGGATCCTACAATGAGCAGTTCTTC. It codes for CASSTRRTAGSYNEQFF.

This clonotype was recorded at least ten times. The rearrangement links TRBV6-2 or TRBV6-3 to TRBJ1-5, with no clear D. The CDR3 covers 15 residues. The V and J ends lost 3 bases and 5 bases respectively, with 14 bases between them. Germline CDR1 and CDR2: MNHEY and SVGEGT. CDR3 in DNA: TGTGCCAGCAGTTATGAAGGCCTGGTGGATCAGCCCCAGCATTTT. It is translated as CASSYEGLVDQPQHF.

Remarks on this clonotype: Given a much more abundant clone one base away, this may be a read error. In DNA form, the CDR3 reads TGTGCCAGCAGTTCCTCAGCGGGGGGGCCGGGTGATGAGCAGTTCTTC. This codes for CASSSSAGGPGDEQFF. The V and J genes are TRBV12-3 or TRBV12-4 and TRBJ2-1; TRBD2 agrees at 10 bases. The CDR3 length is 16 residues. V shed 4 bases, J shed 8 bases, and the junction held 11 bases outside the gene matches.

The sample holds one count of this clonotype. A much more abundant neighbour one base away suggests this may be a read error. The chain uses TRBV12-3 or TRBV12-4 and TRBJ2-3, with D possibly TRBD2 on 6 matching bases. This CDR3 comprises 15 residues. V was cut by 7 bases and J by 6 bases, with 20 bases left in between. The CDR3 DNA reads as TGTGCCAGCACCATCGATCGAGGGAGGCGGGATACGCAGTATTTT. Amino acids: CASTIDRGRRDTQYF.

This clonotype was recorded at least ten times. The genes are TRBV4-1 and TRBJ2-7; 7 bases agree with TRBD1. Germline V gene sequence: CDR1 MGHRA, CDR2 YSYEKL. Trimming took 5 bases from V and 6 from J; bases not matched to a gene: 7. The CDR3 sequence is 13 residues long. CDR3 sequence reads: CASSYSTGFEQYF. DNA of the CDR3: TGCGCCAGCAGCTACTCGACAGGGTTCGAGCAGTACTTC.

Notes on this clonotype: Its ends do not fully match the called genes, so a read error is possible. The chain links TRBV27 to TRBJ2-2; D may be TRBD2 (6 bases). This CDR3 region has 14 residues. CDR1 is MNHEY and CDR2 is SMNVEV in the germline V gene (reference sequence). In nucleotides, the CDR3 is TGTGCCAGCGGTCTTGGTGGCGAGTTCCGGGAGCTGTCTTTT. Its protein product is CASGLGGEFRELSF.

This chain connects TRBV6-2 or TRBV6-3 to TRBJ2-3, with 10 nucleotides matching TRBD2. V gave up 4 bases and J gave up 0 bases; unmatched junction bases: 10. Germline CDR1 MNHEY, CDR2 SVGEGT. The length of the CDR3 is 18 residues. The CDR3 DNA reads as TGTGCCAGCAGTTTACCCGGGGTAGCGGGGGGAAGCACAGATACGCAGTATTTT. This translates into CASSLPGVAGGSTDTQYF.

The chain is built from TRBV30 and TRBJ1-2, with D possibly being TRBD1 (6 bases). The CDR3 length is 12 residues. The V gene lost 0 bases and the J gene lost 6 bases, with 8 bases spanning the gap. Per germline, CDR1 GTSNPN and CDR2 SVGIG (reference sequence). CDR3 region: CAWSVGGHGYTF. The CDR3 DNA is TGTGCCTGGAGTGTAGGGGGGCATGGCTACACCTTC.

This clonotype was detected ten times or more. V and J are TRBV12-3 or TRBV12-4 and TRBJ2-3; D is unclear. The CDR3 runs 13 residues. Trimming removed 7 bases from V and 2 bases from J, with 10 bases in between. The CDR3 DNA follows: TGTGCCAGCAAGATGTTATCCACAGATACGCAGTATTTT. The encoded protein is CASKMLSTDTQYF.

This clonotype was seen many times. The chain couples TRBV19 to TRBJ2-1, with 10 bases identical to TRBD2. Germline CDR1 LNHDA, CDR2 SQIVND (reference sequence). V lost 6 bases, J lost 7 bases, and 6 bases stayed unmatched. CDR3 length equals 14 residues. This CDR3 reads CASSPSGSLNEQFF. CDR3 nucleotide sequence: TGTGCCAGTAGCCCTAGCGGGAGTTTGAATGAGCAGTTCTTC. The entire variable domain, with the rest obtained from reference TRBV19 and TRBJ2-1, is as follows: DGGITQSPKYLFRKEGQNVTLSCEQNLNHDAMYWYRQDPGQGLRLIYYSQIVNDFQKGDIAEGYSVSREKKESFPLTVTSAQKNPTAFYLCASSPSGSLNEQFFGPGTRLTVL.

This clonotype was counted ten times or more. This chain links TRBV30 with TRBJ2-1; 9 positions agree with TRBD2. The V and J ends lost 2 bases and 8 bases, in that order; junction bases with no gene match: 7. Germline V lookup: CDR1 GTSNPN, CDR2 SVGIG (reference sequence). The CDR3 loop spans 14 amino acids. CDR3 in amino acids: CAWSFSGSVDEQFF. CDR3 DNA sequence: TGTGCCTGGAGTTTTAGCGGGAGTGTGGATGAGCAGTTCTTC.

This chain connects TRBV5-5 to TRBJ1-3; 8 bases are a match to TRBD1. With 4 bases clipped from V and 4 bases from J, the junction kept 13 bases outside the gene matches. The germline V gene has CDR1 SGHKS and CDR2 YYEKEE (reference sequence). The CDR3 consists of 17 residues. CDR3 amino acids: CASSASPGTGWGNTIYF. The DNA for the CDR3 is TGTGCCAGCAGCGCCTCCCCCGGGACAGGATGGGGAAACACCATATATTTT.

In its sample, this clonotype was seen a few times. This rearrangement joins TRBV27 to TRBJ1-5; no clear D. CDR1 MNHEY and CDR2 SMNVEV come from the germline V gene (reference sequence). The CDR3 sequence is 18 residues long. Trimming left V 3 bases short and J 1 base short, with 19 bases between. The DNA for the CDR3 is TGTGCCAGCAGTTTGGTCTTCTCCCCTTCGGCCAGCAATCAGCCCCAGCATTTT. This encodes CASSLVFSPSASNQPQHF.

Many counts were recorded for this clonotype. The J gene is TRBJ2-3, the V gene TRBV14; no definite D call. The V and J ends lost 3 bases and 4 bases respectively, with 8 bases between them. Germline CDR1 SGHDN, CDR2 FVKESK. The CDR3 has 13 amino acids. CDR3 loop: CASSHGFPDTQYF. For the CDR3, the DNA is TGTGCCAGCAGCCACGGTTTTCCAGATACGCAGTATTTT.

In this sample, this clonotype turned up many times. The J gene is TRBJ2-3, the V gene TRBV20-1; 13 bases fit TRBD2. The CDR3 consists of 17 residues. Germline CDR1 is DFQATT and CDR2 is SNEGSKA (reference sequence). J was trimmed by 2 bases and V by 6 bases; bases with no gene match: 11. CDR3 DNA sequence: TGCAGTGCGCTGTACGGACTAGCGGGGGAGTACACAGATACGCAGTATTTT. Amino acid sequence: CSALYGLAGEYTDTQYF.